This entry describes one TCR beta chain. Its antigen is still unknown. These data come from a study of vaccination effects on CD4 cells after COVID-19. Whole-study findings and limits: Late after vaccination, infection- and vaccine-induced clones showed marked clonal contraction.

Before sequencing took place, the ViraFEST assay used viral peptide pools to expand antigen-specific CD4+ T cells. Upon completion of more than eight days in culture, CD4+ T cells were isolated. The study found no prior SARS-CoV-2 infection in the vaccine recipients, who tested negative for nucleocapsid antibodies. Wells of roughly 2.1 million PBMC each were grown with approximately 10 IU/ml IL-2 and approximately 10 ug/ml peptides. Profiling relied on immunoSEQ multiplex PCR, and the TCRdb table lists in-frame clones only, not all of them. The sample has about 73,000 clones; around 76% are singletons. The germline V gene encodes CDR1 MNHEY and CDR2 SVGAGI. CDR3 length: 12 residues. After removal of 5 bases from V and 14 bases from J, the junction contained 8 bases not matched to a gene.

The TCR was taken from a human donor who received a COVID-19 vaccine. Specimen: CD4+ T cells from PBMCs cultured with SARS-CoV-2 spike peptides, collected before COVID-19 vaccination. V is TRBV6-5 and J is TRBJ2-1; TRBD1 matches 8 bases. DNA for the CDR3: TGTGCCAGCAGTCTCTTACCAGGGGGCAAGTTCTTC. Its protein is CASSLLPGGKFF.